The 18 T cell receptor beta chains presented below share a single source sample, sequenced in a study of T cell responses to AZD1222 COVID-19 vaccine. Assay: immunoSEQ multiplex PCR; the TCRdb copy retains only in-frame clones and omits some. Here the sample spans roughly 54,000 clones, around 90% being singletons. The input for sequencing was peripheral blood, taken 28 days after the second AZD1222 dose. These receptors all stem from an adult who received the AZD1222 COVID-19 vaccine.

CDR3 coding DNA: TGTGCCATCAGCGACCCTCGGGGAGGCACCGGGGAGCTGTTTTTT. It codes for CAISDPRGGTGELFF. The chain carries TRBV10-3 and TRBJ2-2; D is perhaps TRBD2 (6 bases). CDR3 length: 15 amino acids. V lost 6 bases, J lost 4 bases, and 15 bases lay in between. The V gene's germline CDR1 is ENHRY and CDR2 SYGVKD.

This clone has only one observation. This chain connects TRBV7-3 to TRBJ2-3; 9 nucleotides match TRBD2. Losses at the gene ends were 5 bases for V and 2 bases for J; bases not matched to a gene: 8. The CDR3 has 16 amino acids. The germline V gene encodes CDR1 SGHTA and CDR2 FQGTGA. The CDR3 region has the DNA TGTGCCAGCAGCCGTAAGCGGGAGGAGCCCACAGATACGCAGTATTTT. As protein: CASSRKREEPTDTQYF.

CDR3 sequence (DNA): TGTGCCAGCTCACTTGGACAGGGAGATCAGCCCCAGCATTTT. The encoded protein is CASSLGQGDQPQHF. This chain joins TRBV18 and TRBJ1-5; TRBD1 agrees at 8 bases. V shed 4 bases and J 5 bases; nucleotides not matched to a gene: 4. Looked up from germline, CDR1 is KGHSH and CDR2 is LQKENI. The CDR3 extends over 14 amino acids.

This rearrangement joins TRBV5-1 to TRBJ2-5; 7 bases map to TRBD1. V shed 4 bases, J shed 4 bases, and the junction held 10 bases outside the gene matches. Germline-derived CDR1 and CDR2 are SGHRS and YFSETQ. This CDR3 region has 15 residues. The CDR3 loop reads CASSAETTGVETQYF. CDR3 DNA sequence: TGCGCCAGCAGCGCGGAGACCACAGGGGTAGAGACCCAGTACTTC.

The chain uses TRBV5-8 and TRBJ1-2; D gene unclear. Germline V gene sequence: CDR1 SGHTS, CDR2 YDEGEE. The V and J ends lost 1 base and 0 bases respectively, with 4 bases between them. This CDR3 has 13 residues. This CDR3 reads CASSLSPNYGYTF. The DNA of the CDR3 is TGTGCCAGCAGCTTGTCGCCTAACTATGGCTACACCTTC.

The genes are TRBV2 and TRBJ2-3; D gene ambiguous. Trimming cost V 7 bases and J 0 bases, with 14 bases left between them. The CDR3 covers 15 residues. Germline lookup yields CDR1 SNHLY and CDR2 FYNNEI. CDR3 protein: CASTFDTPSTDTQYF. The CDR3 DNA reads TGTGCCAGCACTTTCGACACCCCAAGCACAGATACGCAGTATTTT.

The chain uses TRBV30 and TRBJ1-4; 7 bases agree with TRBD1. After removal of 7 bases from V and 0 bases from J, the junction contained 11 bases not matched to a gene. The CDR3 sequence is 16 residues long. Germline-derived CDR1 and CDR2 are GTSNPN and SVGIG (reference sequence). DNA of the CDR3: TGTGCCTCCTCTTCCGGACAGGCGACAACTAATGAAAAACTGTTTTTT. It encodes CASSSGQATTNEKLFF.

The chain links TRBV19 to TRBJ1-5, with 8 nucleotides matching TRBD1. The trim removed 6 bases at V and 9 bases at J, leaving 7 bases unmatched. The length of the CDR3 is 13 residues. CDR1 is LNHDA, CDR2 SQIVND, per germline (reference sequence). This CDR3 is CASRLRGLGPQHF. The DNA of the CDR3 is TGTGCCAGTAGACTCAGGGGGCTAGGGCCCCAGCATTTT.

V and J are TRBV18 and TRBJ1-5; D gene ambiguous. V lost 2 bases to trimming and J lost 5 bases, with 10 bases between them. Germline CDR1 is KGHSH and CDR2 is LQKENI. This CDR3 region has 14 residues. The CDR3 DNA reads as TGTGCCAGCTCACCAAATCAAGCCGATCAGCCCCAGCATTTT. The encoded protein is CASSPNQADQPQHF.

The chain is built from TRBV7-2 and TRBJ2-5; 14 positions agree with TRBD2. The V and J ends lost 1 base and 2 bases, in that order; junction bases with no gene match: 3. CDR3 length: 17 residues. CDR1 and CDR2 from the germline V gene are SGHTA and FQGNSA. In nucleotides, the CDR3 is TGTGCCAGCAGCTTAGTCGGGACTAGCGGGAGTCAAGAGACCCAGTACTTC. It translates to CASSLVGTSGSQETQYF.

In DNA form, the CDR3 reads TGTGCCACCAGTGAGGGTGAGCAAACGACAGATACGCAGTATTTT. Translated: CATSEGEQTTDTQYF. The chain joins TRBV24-1 to TRBJ2-3; no reliable D call. This CDR3 region has 15 residues. The V end lost 4 bases, the J end lost 3 bases, and 13 bases lay between the germline ends. In germline, CDR1 is KGHDR, CDR2 SFDVKD.

This clone was recorded once. V usage is TRBV9 and J usage is TRBJ1-4, with TRBD1 identical over 9 bases. The length of the CDR3 is 16 residues. V was pared by 3 bases and J by 8 bases, with 11 bases of the junction left unmatched. The germline gives CDR1 SGDLS, CDR2 YYNGEE. The CDR3 reads CASSEIAGQGTEKLFF. The CDR3 region has the DNA TGTGCCAGCAGCGAGATCGCGGGACAGGGTACCGAAAAACTGTTTTTT.

The chain joins TRBV11-3 to TRBJ2-7; D call uncertain. Germline V gives CDR1 SGHNT, CDR2 YENEEA. The CDR3 spans 15 residues. V gave up 2 bases and J gave up 0 bases, with 11 bases separating them. For the CDR3, the DNA is TGTGCCAGCAGCTTATCCGGCGGAAGCTCCTACGAGCAGTACTTC. This translates into CASSLSGGSSYEQYF.

The rearrangement links TRBV6-5 to TRBJ2-3, with 12 bases identical to TRBD1. J was trimmed by 5 bases and V by 7 bases; bases with no gene match: 7. This CDR3 has 15 residues. CDR1 is MNHEY, CDR2 SVGAGI, per germline. CDR3 in DNA: TGTGCCAGCAAAATAGGGACAGGGGGCGAAGATACGCAGTATTTT. This encodes CASKIGTGGEDTQYF.

This clone is a singleton in its sample. The gene calls are TRBV9 and TRBJ2-2; TRBD2 agrees at 11 bases. CDR1 and CDR2 from the germline V gene are SGDLS and YYNGEE. This CDR3 contains 17 residues. V lost 2 bases and J lost 5; bases outside the gene matches: 8. The CDR3 loop is CASSVGLAETFTGELFF. The CDR3 region has the DNA TGTGCCAGCAGCGTGGGACTAGCGGAGACCTTTACCGGGGAGCTGTTTTTT.

The J gene is TRBJ2-1, the V gene TRBV20-1; 7 bases are shared with TRBD2. V shed 3 bases and J 6 bases; nucleotides not matched to a gene: 11. Germline values: CDR1 DFQATT, CDR2 SNEGSKA (reference sequence). This CDR3 comprises 15 residues. The DNA of the CDR3 is TGCAGTGCTAGTGGAGGGAGGGCGGCCCCCAATGAGCAGTTCTTC. It codes for CSASGGRAAPNEQFF.

This chain's CDR3 is CASSFTGRETQYF. The CDR3 nucleotides read TGTGCCAGCAGTTTTACAGGGAGAGAGACCCAGTACTTC. The rearrangement joins TRBV11-3 to TRBJ2-5; perhaps TRBD1 as D (6 bases). The germline V gene encodes CDR1 SGHNT and CDR2 YENEEA. The CDR3 runs 13 residues. V was clipped by 6 bases and J by 4 bases, with 12 bases between them.

The genes are TRBV11-2 and TRBJ2-1; 7 bases line up with TRBD2. The CDR3 has 14 residues. With 4 bases clipped from V and 4 bases from J, the junction kept 4 bases outside the gene matches. The germline CDR1 and CDR2 sequences are SGHAT and FQNNGV. Here the CDR3 DNA reads TGTGCCAGCAGCTCCGGACTAGATTACAATGAGCAGTTCTTC. This encodes CASSSGLDYNEQFF.